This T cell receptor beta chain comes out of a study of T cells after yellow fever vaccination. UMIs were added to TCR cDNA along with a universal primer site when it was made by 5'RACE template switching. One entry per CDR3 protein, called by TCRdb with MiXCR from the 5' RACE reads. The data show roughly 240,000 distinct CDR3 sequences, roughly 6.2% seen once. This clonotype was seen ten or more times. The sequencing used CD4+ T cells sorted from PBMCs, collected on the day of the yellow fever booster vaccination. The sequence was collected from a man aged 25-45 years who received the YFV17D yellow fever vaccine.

The CDR3 DNA follows: TGCAGGGCCTCACAGGGCAGCACAGATACGCAGTATTTT. Translation: CRASQGSTDTQYF. J is TRBJ2-3 and V is TRBV20-1; D is perhaps TRBD1 (6 bases). This CDR3 region has 13 residues. The germline V gene encodes CDR1 DFQATT and CDR2 SNEGSKA (reference sequence).